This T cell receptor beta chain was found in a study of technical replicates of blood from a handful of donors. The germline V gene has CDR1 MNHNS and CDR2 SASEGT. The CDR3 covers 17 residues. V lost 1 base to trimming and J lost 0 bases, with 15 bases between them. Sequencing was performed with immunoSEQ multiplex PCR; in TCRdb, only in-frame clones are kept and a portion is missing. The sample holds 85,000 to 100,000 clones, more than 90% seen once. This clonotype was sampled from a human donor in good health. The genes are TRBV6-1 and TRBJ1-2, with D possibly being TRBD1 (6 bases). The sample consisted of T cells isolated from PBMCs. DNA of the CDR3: TGTGCCAGCAGTGAAGAGGTAGGACAGAGAACTAACTATGGCTACACCTTC. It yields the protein CASSEEVGQRTNYGYTF.